This T cell receptor (beta chain) came from a study of Graves' ophthalmopathy and Graves' hyperthyroidism. For the study at large: There was a collection of peripheral blood at initial diagnosis, before any treatment.

Amplification targeted the TCR beta CDR3 regions, with RNA transcripts as the source material. Second-round multiplex PCR came after a first-round RT-PCR that employed HTBI primers. TCRdb analysed the multiplex PCR reads with MiXCR anew, one entry per CDR3 protein. The sample shows about 620,000 distinct CDR3 sequences, approximately 21% of them seen only once. Newly diagnosed hyperthyroidism donors, aged 18 to 65, duration under 2 months. Study-wide results and limits: Blood contained most expanded thyroid clonotypes exceeding 0.001 frequency.

There are 14 residues in the CDR3. Germline-derived CDR1 and CDR2 are SGDLS and YYNGEE. With 4 bases removed from V and 4 bases from J, the gap between germline ends came to 14 bases. This clonotype was recorded many times. What it binds is not known. This TCR came from a woman in her late teens or twenties with stable Graves' hyperthyroidism. Some clones in this sample may be carry-over from other donors' samples. The sample was peripheral blood. The chain combines TRBV9 with TRBJ1-2; the D gene is possibly TRBD1 (5 bases). The CDR3: CASSRNAGSYGYTF. The CDR3 nucleotides read TGTGCCAGCAGCCGAAATGCAGGGTCCTATGGCTACACCTTC.